This record concerns one T cell receptor beta chain sequence. It lacks a known antigen. Base qualities are not provided; no much larger clone lies one nucleotide away. After transplant, bone marrow was aspirated from the posterior iliac crest or from another site selected by the physician. The library was obtained by the immunoSEQ multiplex PCR assay. Adaptive Biotechnologies carried out high-throughput TCR-beta CDR3 sequencing of genomic DNA for most patients. The study's processing was this. TCR sequencing data for approximately 19 patients were retrieved from Adaptive's ImmunoSEQ software; a few other patients were processed with MiXCR and VDJtools. CDR3 nucleotide sequences shared by donor and recipient were removed because the origin of these sequences could not be assigned. To count as alloreactive, a clone needed at least 2-fold expansion over unstimulated cells and a minimum CFSE-low frequency of 0.002% (template counts) or 0.001% (read counts). Clones detected in sequenced pre-transplant spleen, lymph node, or MLR CFSE-low populations of the donor or recipient were defined as mappable. Cumulative frequency of alloreactive clones was calculated as a percentage of all sequences weighted by copy number. In its TCRdb copy, this immuneACCESS table keeps in-frame sequences only and misses some clones. Where compared with another copy, unresolved V genes explain less than half of these, and the others have no known cause. V and J calls and clone size are as listed in that table; D and trimming were resolved from the DNA. Recorded for this sample are 15,000 to 20,000 clones; approximately 87% of them occurred a single time. Of the sample, 6% to 7% is held by the ten largest clones.

V is clipped by 8 bases and J by 0 bases, and the sequence between their germline boundaries is 17 bases long. CDR1 and CDR2, looked up from the germline V gene, are MDHEN and SYDVKM. The CDR3 starts with the cysteine, ends with the phenylalanine, and has 16 residues. The kept DNA is CDR3 alone, 48 bases in frame from the first base. The data originate from a study of graft-versus-host responses after intestinal transplantation (dated by TCRdb to the early 2020s). At the level of the whole study: Multivisceral, liver-intestinal, or isolated intestinal transplants were received by the recipients. Instead of going to the commercial service, samples from a few later patients were sequenced in-house on an Illumina MiSeq and processed with MiXCR. Every recipient was given anti-thymocyte globulin induction, followed by around three years of maintenance tacrolimus and steroids. Of the roughly 23 intestinal transplant recipients enrolled in the cohort, one of whom was a retransplant, a few patients without pretransplant specimens were excluded. Alloreactive clones were identified by sequencing pre-transplant mixed lymphocyte reaction products and comparing them with unstimulated pre-transplant donor and recipient T cells. After intestinal transplantation, graft-versus-host and host-versus-graft alloreactive T cell clones were followed in the graft, circulation and bone marrow using bulk TCR-beta CDR3 sequencing. Donor T cell macrochimerism was defined as a peak of at least 4% donor T cells among recipient peripheral blood mononuclear cells. The full study reports these points: Conclusions were limited by the relatively low number and heterogeneity of intestinal transplant patients. Early after transplant, peak levels of circulating GvH clones were found to be associated with declines in HvG clones. In the allografts of patients with donor T cell macrochimerism, GvH to HvG T cell clonal ratios were high. GvH clones were detected in recipient bone marrow, and some appeared earlier in ileal mucosa or blood, consistent with an intestinal mucosal origin.

The rearrangement joined TRBV28 to TRBJ1-5; the D gene is perhaps TRBD1, on 5 matching bases. Sequencing was performed on bone marrow, taken approximately 130 days after intestinal transplantation. The TCR was taken from a human patient who received an intestinal transplant, so some T cells may come from the graft donor. CDR3 loop: CASWSRAMASNQPQHF. At the DNA level, the sequence is TGTGCCAGCTGGAGCAGGGCGATGGCTAGCAATCAGCCCCAGCATTTT.